The entry below describes one T cell receptor (beta chain). The sample originates from a study of shared clonotypes between healthy human individuals. Whole-study context: With ages of 18 to 49, the donors were two women and a few men.

DNA at about 210 ng, tens of thousands of T cell genomes, went into sorted-subset replicate PCRs. This table comes from immunoSEQ multiplex PCR, and its TCRdb copy is limited to in-frame clones, with some not included. The top ten hold roughly 0.36% of the sample, which has 1,400,000 or so clones, about 98.5% seen once. The V end lost 3 bases, the J end lost 2 bases, and 16 bases lay between the germline ends. This CDR3 contains 16 residues. Germline-derived CDR1 and CDR2 are LGHNT and FRNRAP. The receptor's source is a young man in good health. The genes are TRBV12-5 and TRBJ1-2; tentatively, D is TRBD1 (6 bases). Specimen: naive CD4+ T cells sorted from blood. Specified subset: CD45RA+ positively selected. This chain's CDR3 is CASGLRRTGKNYGYTF. The DNA for the CDR3 is TGTGCTAGTGGTTTACGGAGAACAGGGAAAAACTATGGCTACACCTTC.